These 7 T cell receptor beta chains originate from one sample sequenced in a study of blood T cell repertoires in COVID-19. Sequencing used immunoSEQ multiplex PCR; TCRdb keeps in-frame clones, though not all of them. This table holds about 140,000 clones, more than 70% found once. Sequenced material: PBMCs or T cells enriched from blood (not recorded which). The source of these receptors is a man aged 35 to 55 with acute COVID-19.

The chain recombines TRBV11-2 with TRBJ2-1; possibly TRBD1 for D (6 bases). This CDR3 is 18 amino acids long. Germline-derived CDR1 and CDR2 are SGHAT and FQNNGV. With 1 base removed from V and 2 bases from J, the gap between germline ends came to 18 bases. CDR3 in DNA: TGTGCCAGCAGCTTAGGCCCTGGTCTACAGGGTCCCTACAATGAGCAGTTCTTC. Translation gives CASSLGPGLQGPYNEQFF.

V usage is TRBV7-7 and J usage is TRBJ1-2; TRBD1 matches at 8 bases. In germline, CDR1 is SSHAT, CDR2 FNYEAQ (reference sequence). This CDR3 is 14 amino acids long. V gave up 6 bases and J gave up 4 bases; unmatched junction bases: 7. The CDR3: CASSRTGSPYGYTF. CDR3 coding DNA: TGTGCCAGCAGTAGGACAGGGTCCCCCTATGGCTACACCTTC. The full variable domain, rest sourced from reference TRBV7-7 and TRBJ1-2, is GAGVSQSPRYKVTKRGQDVTLRCDPISSHATLYWYQQALGQGPEFLTYFNYEAQPDKSGLPSDRFSAERPEGSISTLTIQRTEQRDSAMYRCASSRTGSPYGYTFGSGTRLTVV.

The genes are TRBV7-9 and TRBJ2-1, with 11 nucleotides matching TRBD2. This CDR3 is built from 18 residues. Looked up from germline, CDR1 is SEHNR and CDR2 is FQNEAQ (reference sequence). V shed 1 base and J 0 bases; nucleotides not matched to a gene: 5. The CDR3 DNA follows: TGTGCCAGCAGCTTAGGACTAGCGGGGAGGAGCTCCTACAATGAGCAGTTCTTC. As protein: CASSLGLAGRSSYNEQFF. Full variable domain (missing parts from reference TRBV7-9 and TRBJ2-1): DTGVSQNPRHKITKRGQNVTFRCDPISEHNRLYWYRQTLGQGPEFLTYFQNEAQLEKSRLLSDRFSAERPKGSFSTLEIQRTEQGDSAMYLCASSLGLAGRSSYNEQFFGPGTRLTVL.

Here the CDR3 reads CASSKTSGRSIYEQYF. The DNA for the CDR3 is TGTGCCAGTAGTAAGACTAGCGGGAGAAGCATCTACGAGCAGTACTTC. V usage is TRBV19 and J usage is TRBJ2-7; 12 positions agree with TRBD2. V shed 4 bases, J shed 3 bases, and the junction held 7 bases outside the gene matches. The germline CDR1 and CDR2 sequences are LNHDA and SQIVND (reference sequence). The CDR3 contains 16 residues.

This chain links TRBV7-8 with TRBJ1-5, with a possible D match to TRBD1 (6 bases). Trimming removed 2 bases from V and 9 bases from J, with 17 bases in between. CDR3 length equals 15 residues. The germline V gene has CDR1 SGHVS and CDR2 FQNEAQ. CDR3 in amino acids: CASSLSRQASRPQHF. For the CDR3, the DNA is TGTGCCAGCAGCTTATCTAGACAGGCCTCGCGGCCCCAGCATTTT.

The rearrangement joins TRBV10-3 to TRBJ1-5; 7 bases agree with TRBD1. Trimming took 6 bases from V and 4 from J; bases not matched to a gene: 6. In germline, CDR1 is ENHRY, CDR2 SYGVKD. The CDR3 totals 14 residues. CDR3 residues: CAISPGQINQPQHF. The CDR3 DNA follows: TGTGCCATCAGCCCGGGACAGATTAATCAGCCCCAGCATTTT.

The chain carries TRBV19 and TRBJ2-1, with TRBD2 identical over 8 bases. The V gene's germline CDR1 is LNHDA and CDR2 SQIVND (reference sequence). The CDR3 covers 15 residues. V dropped 3 bases and J dropped 3; count of bases not matched to a gene: 4. In DNA, the CDR3 is TGTGCCAGTAGTATCGGGGGACTAGGCTACAATGAGCAGTTCTTC. Residues: CASSIGGLGYNEQFF.